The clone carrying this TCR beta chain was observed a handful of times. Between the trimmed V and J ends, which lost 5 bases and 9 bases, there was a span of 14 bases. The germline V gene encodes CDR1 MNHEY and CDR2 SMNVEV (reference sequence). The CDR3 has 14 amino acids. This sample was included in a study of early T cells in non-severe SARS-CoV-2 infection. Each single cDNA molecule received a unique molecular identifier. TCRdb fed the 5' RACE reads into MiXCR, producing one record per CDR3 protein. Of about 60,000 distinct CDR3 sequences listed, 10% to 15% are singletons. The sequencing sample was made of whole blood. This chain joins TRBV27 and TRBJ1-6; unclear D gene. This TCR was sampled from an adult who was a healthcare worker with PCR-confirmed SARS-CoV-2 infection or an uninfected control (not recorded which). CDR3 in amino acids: CASSGTALTSPLHF. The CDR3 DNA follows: TGTGCCAGCAGTGGAACCGCACTCACTTCACCCCTCCACTTT.